This T cell receptor beta chain originates from a study of metastatic and nonmetastatic thyroid tumors. TCRdb ran MiXCR on the PCR reads. Of approximately 90,000 clones detected, roughly 8.6% appear once; the ten largest clones hold roughly 9%. This clone was seen many times. All patients were untreated before thyroid surgery. V lost 4 bases, J lost 6 bases, and 6 bases lay in between. This CDR3 spans 11 amino acids. The sequenced material came from blood. V is TRBV12-3 or TRBV12-4 and J is TRBJ1-1; D is uncertain. The TCR was taken from a female donor with papillary thyroid cancer or a benign thyroid nodule (not recorded which). Some clones in this sample may be carry-over from other donors' samples. The CDR3 DNA is TGTGCCAGCAGTTCCTCCGCTGAAGCTTTCTTT. As protein: CASSSSAEAFF.